This T cell receptor (beta chain) was identified in a study of cytomegalovirus exposure and HLA in healthy donors. The PCR employed 60 Vbeta primers together with 13 Jbeta primers. Some clones are missing from TCRdb's copy, which holds only in-frame ones; the method was immunoSEQ multiplex PCR. The table lists roughly 120,000 clones, around 77% of them singletons. V lost 6 bases to trimming and J lost 0 bases, with 15 bases between them. CDR1 and CDR2 from the germline V gene are MNHEY and SVGAGI. The length of the CDR3 is 15 residues. This chain connects TRBV6-5 to TRBJ2-7; D is possibly TRBD1 (6 bases). Input material: PBMCs. This sequence was found in a woman in her forties in good health and CMV-seropositive. The DNA for the CDR3 is TGTGCCAGCAGACCCGGGACAAAAGTCTCCTACGAGCAGTACTTC. Residues: CASRPGTKVSYEQYF.